The 3 T cell receptor beta chains presented below share a single source sample, sequenced in a study of blood T cell repertoires in COVID-19. TCRdb keeps only in-frame clones here, not all; method: immunoSEQ multiplex PCR. This table holds 130,000 to 150,000 clones, 80% to 85% found once. Sequencing was carried out using PBMCs or T cells enriched from blood (not recorded which). Source of these receptors: a woman in her forties or fifties who had been exposed to COVID-19.

The rearrangement uses TRBV28 and TRBJ2-2, with 13 bases matching TRBD2. This CDR3 spans 20 amino acids. V was pared by 0 bases and J by 2 bases, with 9 bases of the junction left unmatched. Germline CDR1 and CDR2: MDHEN and SYDVKM. The CDR3 nucleotides read TGTGCCAGCAGTTTATGGGCAGAGGGACTAGCGGGATCAAACACCGGGGAGCTGTTTTTT. It yields the protein CASSLWAEGLAGSNTGELFF.

This clone came up once. The chain couples TRBV7-6 to TRBJ2-2, with 9 bases aligning to TRBD2. The CDR3 contains 16 residues. The germline V gene has CDR1 SGHVS and CDR2 FNYEAQ. Losses at the gene ends were 1 base for V and 5 bases for J; bases not matched to a gene: 5. CDR3 loop: CASSLGGRETTGELFF. Here the CDR3 DNA reads TGTGCCAGCAGCTTAGGCGGGAGGGAAACGACCGGGGAGCTGTTTTTT.

The chain couples TRBV7-2 to TRBJ2-5; TRBD1 matches 8 bases. Losses at the gene ends were 4 bases for V and 2 bases for J; bases not matched to a gene: 3. The CDR3 is 14 residues long. Germline-derived CDR1 and CDR2 are SGHTA and FQGNSA. CDR3 nucleotides: TGTGCCAGCAGCTCGACAGGGGCTCAAGAGACCCAGTACTTC. As protein: CASSSTGAQETQYF.